One T cell receptor (beta chain) is described in this entry. The sample belongs to a study of T cell responses to AZD1222 COVID-19 vaccine. The data were produced by immunoSEQ multiplex PCR, yet TCRdb's version contains in-frame clones alone and is incomplete. The profile shows around 110,000 clones, 75% to 90% of them singletons. Trimming cost V 4 bases and J 0 bases; bases outside gene matches: 5. CDR1 is MDHEN and CDR2 is SYDVKM in the germline V gene. CDR3 size: 15 residues. This sequence was found in an adult in good health. Sample: peripheral blood, taken on day 0 of AZD1222 vaccination. The gene calls are TRBV28 and TRBJ1-2; 7 bases align to TRBD1. The chain's CDR3 is CASSSTGVANYGYTF. CDR3 DNA: TGTGCCAGCAGTTCAACAGGGGTAGCTAACTATGGCTACACCTTC.